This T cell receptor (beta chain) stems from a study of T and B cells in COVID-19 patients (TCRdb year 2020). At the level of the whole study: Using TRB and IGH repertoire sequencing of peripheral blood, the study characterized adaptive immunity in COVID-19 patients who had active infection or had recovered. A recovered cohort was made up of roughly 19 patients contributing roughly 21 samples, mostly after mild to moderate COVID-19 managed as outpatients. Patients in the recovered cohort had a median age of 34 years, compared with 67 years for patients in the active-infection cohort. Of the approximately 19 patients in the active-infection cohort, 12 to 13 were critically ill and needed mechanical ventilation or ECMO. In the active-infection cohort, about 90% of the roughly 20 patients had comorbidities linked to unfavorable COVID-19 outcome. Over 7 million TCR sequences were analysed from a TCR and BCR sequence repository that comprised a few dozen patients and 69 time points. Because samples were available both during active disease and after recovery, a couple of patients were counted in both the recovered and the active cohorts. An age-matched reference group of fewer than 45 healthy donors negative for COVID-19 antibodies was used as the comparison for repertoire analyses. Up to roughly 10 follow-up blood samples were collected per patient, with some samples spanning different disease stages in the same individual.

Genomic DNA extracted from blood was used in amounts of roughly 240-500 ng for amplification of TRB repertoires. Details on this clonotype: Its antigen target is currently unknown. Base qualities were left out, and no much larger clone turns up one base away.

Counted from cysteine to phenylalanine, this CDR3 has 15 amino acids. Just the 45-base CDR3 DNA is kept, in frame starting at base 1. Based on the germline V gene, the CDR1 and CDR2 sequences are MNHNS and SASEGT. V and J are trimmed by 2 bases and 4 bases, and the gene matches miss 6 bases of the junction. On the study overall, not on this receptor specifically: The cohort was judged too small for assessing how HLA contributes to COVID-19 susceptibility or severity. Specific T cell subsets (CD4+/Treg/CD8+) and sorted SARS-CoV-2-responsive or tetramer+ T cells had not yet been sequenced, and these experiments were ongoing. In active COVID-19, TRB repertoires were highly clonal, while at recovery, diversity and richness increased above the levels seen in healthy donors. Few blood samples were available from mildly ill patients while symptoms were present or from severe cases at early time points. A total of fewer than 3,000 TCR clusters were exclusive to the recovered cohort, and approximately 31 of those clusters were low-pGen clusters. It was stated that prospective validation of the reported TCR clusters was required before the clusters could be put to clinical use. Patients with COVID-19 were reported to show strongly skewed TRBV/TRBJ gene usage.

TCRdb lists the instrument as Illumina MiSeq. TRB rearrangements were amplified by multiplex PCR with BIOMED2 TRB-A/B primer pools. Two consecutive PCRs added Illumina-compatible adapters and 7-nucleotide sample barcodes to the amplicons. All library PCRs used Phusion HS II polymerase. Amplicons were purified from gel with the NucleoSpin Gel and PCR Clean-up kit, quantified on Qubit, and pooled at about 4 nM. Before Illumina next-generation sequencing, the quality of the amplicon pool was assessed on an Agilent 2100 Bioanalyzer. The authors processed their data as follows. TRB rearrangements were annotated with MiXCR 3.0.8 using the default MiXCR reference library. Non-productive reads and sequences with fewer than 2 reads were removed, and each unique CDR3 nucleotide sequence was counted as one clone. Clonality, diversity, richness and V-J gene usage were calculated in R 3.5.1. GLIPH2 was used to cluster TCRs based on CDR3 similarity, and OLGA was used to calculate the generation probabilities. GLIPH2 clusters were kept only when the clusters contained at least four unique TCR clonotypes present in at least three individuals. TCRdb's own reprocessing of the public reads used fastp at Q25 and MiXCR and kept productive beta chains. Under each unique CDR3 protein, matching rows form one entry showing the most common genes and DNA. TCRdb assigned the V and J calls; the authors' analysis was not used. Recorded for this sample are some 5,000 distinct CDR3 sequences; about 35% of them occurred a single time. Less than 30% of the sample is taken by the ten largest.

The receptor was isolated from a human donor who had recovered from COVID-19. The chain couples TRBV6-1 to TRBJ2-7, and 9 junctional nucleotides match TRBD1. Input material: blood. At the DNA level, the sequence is TGTGCCAGCAGTGAAACCGGGACAGGGTGGTACGAGCAGTACTTC. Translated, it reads CASSETGTGWYEQYF.